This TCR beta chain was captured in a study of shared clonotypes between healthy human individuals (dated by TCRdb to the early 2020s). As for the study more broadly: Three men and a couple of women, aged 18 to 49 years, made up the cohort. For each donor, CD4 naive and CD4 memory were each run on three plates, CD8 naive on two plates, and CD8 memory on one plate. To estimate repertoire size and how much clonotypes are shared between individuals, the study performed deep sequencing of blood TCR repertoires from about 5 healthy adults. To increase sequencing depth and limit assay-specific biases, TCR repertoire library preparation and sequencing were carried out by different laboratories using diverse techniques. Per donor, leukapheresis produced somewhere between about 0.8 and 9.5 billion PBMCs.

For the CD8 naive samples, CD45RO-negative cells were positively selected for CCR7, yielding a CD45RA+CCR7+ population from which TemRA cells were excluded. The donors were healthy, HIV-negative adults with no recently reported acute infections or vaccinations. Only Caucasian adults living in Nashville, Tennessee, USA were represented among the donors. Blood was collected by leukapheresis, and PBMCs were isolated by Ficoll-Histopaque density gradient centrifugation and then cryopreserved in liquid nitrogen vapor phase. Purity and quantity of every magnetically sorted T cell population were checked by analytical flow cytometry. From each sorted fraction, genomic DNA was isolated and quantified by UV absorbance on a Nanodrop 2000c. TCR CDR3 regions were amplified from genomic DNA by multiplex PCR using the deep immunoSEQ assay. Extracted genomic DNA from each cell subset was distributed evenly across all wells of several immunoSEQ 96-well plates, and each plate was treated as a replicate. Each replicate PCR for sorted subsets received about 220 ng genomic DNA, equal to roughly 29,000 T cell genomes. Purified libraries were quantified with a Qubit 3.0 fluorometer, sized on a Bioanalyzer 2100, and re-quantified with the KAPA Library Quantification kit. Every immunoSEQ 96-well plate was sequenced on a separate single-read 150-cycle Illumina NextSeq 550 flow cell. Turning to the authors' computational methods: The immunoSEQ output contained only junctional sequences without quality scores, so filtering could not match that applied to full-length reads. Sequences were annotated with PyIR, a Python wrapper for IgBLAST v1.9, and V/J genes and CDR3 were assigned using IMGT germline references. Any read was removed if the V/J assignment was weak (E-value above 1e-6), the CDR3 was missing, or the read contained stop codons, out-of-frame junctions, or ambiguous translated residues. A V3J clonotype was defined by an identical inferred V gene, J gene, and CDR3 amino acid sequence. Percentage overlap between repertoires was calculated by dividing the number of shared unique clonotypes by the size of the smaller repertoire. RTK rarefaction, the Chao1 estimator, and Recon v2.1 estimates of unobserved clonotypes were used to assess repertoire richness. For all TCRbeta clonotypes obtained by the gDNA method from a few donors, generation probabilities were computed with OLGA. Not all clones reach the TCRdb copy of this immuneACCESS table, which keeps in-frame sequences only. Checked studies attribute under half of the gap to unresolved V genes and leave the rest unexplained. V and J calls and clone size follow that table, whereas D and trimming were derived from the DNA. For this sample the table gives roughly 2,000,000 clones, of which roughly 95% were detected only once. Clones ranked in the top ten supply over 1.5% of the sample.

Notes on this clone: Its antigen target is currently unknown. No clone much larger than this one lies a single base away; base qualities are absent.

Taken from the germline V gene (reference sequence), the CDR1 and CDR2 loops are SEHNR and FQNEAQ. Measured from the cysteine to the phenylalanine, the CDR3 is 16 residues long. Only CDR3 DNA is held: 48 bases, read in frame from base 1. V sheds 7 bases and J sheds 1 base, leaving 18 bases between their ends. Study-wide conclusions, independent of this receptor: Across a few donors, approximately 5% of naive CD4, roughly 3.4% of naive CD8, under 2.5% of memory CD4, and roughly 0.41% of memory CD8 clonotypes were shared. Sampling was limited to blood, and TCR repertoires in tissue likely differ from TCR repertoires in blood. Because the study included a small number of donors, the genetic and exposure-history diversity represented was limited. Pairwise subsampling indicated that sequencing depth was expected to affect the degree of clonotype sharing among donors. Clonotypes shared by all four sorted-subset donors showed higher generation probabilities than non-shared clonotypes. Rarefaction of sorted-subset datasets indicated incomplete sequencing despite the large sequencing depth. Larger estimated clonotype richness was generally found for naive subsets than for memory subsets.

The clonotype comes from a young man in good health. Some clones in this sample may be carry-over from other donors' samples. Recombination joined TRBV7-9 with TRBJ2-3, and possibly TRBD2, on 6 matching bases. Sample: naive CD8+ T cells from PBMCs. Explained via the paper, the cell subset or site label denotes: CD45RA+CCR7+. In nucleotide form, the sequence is TGTGCCAGCACCCACCAAATGGGGGGAGGCACAGATACGCAGTATTTT. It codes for CASTHQMGGGTDTQYF.